This is a list of T cell receptor beta chains from one sample in a study of shared clonotypes between healthy human individuals. Measured with immunoSEQ multiplex PCR; TCRdb has only the in-frame clones, and not every one. The sample shows hundreds of thousands of clones, less than 85% of them seen only once. The specimen sequenced was memory CD4+ T cells sorted from blood. The receptors were gathered from a woman in her twenties or thirties in good health. CDR3s include the opening cysteine and the closing phenylalanine or tryptophan. The D gene is left open where the match is weak. The size entry is marked missing in some rows and otherwise reads once, few, many or a size class.

clone_size	d_call	j_call	v_call	cdr3_aa	cdr3_nt
few	.	TRBJ2-5	TRBV18	CASSPDQETQYF	TGTGCCAGCTCACCGGATCAAGAGACCCAGTACTTC
.	.	TRBJ2-6	TRBV5-1	CASSLLYGSGANVLTF	TGCGCCAGCAGCTTGTTGTACGGCTCTGGGGCCAACGTCCTGACTTTC
.	TRBD1	TRBJ1-5	TRBV7-9	CASSLAQGVNNQPQHF	TGTGCCAGCAGCTTAGCCCAGGGGGTCAACAATCAGCCCCAGCATTTT
.	.	TRBJ1-1	TRBV6-5	CASSYSPRFGYTEAFF	TGTGCCAGCAGTTACTCCCCACGTTTCGGCTACACTGAAGCTTTCTTT
once	TRBD2	TRBJ2-7	TRBV11-2	CASSLATAGVHEQYF	TGTGCCAGCAGCTTAGCAACGGCGGGAGTCCACGAGCAGTACTTC
.	.	TRBJ2-4	TRBV6-5	CASSYSRTTAKNIQYF	TGTGCCAGCAGTTACTCGCGCACCACGGCCAAAAACATTCAGTACTTC
.	.	TRBJ1-2	TRBV5-1	CASSLDGANYGYTF	TGCGCCAGCAGCTTGGACGGGGCCAACTATGGCTACACCTTC
.	.	TRBJ2-7	TRBV7-8	CASSLYGEGSYEQYF	TGTGCCAGCAGCTTGTACGGCGAGGGATCCTACGAGCAGTACTTC
.	.	TRBJ1-1	TRBV6-5	CASRRQVLSTEAFF	TGTGCCAGCAGAAGACAGGTTCTAAGCACTGAAGCTTTCTTT
.	TRBD1	TRBJ1-1	TRBV5-3	CARSLTGEAEAFF	TGTGCCAGAAGCTTGACAGGGGAGGCTGAAGCTTTCTTT
.	.	TRBJ2-2	TRBV25-1	CASSARRRPGAGELFF	TGTGCCAGCAGTGCGCGTAGGCGACCCGGGGCCGGGGAGCTGTTTTTT
many	.	TRBJ2-6	TRBV5-1	CASSLGVTASGANVLTF	TGCGCCAGCAGCTTGGGCGTAACAGCGTCTGGGGCCAACGTCCTGACTTTC
.	.	TRBJ2-5	TRBV14	CASSFVIGAGTQYF	TGTGCCAGCAGCTTTGTAATCGGAGCAGGGACCCAGTACTTC
few	.	TRBJ1-2	TRBV25-1	CASSEYRTEVYGYTF	TGTGCCAGCAGTGAATACCGGACGGAGGTCTATGGCTACACCTTC
.	.	TRBJ2-7	TRBV7-9	CASSPRAYEQYF	TGTGCCAGCAGCCCCAGGGCCTACGAGCAGTACTTC
.	TRBD1	TRBJ2-7	TRBV10-3	CAITSAGTGGVYEQYF	TGTGCCATCACGTCCGCCGGGACAGGGGGCGTCTACGAGCAGTACTTC
.	.	TRBJ1-5	TRBV6-1	CASSESGGRHQPQHF	TGTGCCAGCAGTGAATCAGGTGGGAGGCATCAGCCCCAGCATTTT
.	.	TRBJ2-1	TRBV11-3	CASSLDNEQFF	TGTGCCAGCAGCTTGGACAATGAGCAGTTCTTC
.	.	TRBJ2-3	TRBV11-2	CASSALAGAADTQYF	TGTGCCAGTTCGGCTCTGGCGGGGGCGGCAGATACGCAGTATTTT
.	.	TRBJ2-7	TRBV28	CASSPGQPPWEQYF	TGTGCCAGCAGTCCCGGACAGCCCCCCTGGGAGCAGTACTTC
.	.	TRBJ1-5	TRBV2	CASSEGEPHQPQHF	TGTGCCAGCAGTGAGGGAGAACCCCATCAGCCCCAGCATTTT
.	.	TRBJ2-7	TRBV19	CASSEDYRRYEQYF	TGTGCCAGTAGTGAAGACTACCGCCGCTACGAGCAGTACTTC
few	.	TRBJ2-7	TRBV6-1	CASSPFFSLDEQYF	TGTGCCAGCAGTCCTTTTTTTAGTCTAGACGAGCAGTACTTC
.	.	TRBJ2-1	TRBV23-1	CASTTPVWLGMNEQFF	TGCGCCAGCACGACCCCTGTATGGTTAGGGATGAATGAGCAGTTCTTC
.	.	TRBJ2-2	TRBV5-1	CASSLEASNTGELFF	TGCGCCAGCAGCTTGGAGGCTAGCAACACCGGGGAGCTGTTTTTT
.	.	TRBJ2-3	TRBV15	CATSRGTQSDTQYF	TGTGCCACCAGCAGAGGGACACAATCAGATACGCAGTATTTT
.	TRBD2	TRBJ2-5	TRBV4-1	CASSQDPGRADVNF	TGCGCCAGCAGCCAGGACCCCGGGAGGGCTGACGTAAACTTC
.	.	TRBJ2-5	TRBV5-1	CASSNLASETQYF	TGCGCCAGCAGCAACCTAGCGTCAGAGACCCAGTACTTC
.	.	TRBJ1-5	TRBV28	CASSLGGGNQPQHF	TGTGCCAGCAGTTTAGGGGGGGGGAATCAGCCCCAGCATTTT
.	.	TRBJ2-1	TRBV19	CASKGDRLTYNEQFF	TGTGCCAGTAAGGGAGACAGGTTAACCTACAATGAGCAGTTCTTC
.	.	TRBJ1-5	TRBV6-1	CASHEGQHRNQPQHF	TGTGCCAGCCATGAGGGCCAGCATCGCAATCAGCCCCAGCATTTT
many	TRBD1	TRBJ2-2	TRBV2	CASSGTGETGELFF	TGTGCCAGCAGCGGGACAGGGGAAACCGGGGAGCTGTTTTTT
once	.	TRBJ1-1	TRBV2	CASRTTGSTEAFF	TGTGCCAGCAGGACCACAGGGAGCACTGAAGCTTTCTTT
.	TRBD1	TRBJ1-6	TRBV5-1	CASSLGFGTGLGSLHF	TGCGCCAGCAGCTTGGGTTTCGGGACAGGGTTAGGATCCCTCCACTTT
.	.	TRBJ2-1	TRBV25-1	CASSEYWGTKQFF	TGTGCCAGCAGTGAATATTGGGGGACAAAGCAGTTCTTC
.	.	TRBJ2-7	TRBV28	CASSGWYEQYF	TGTGCCAGCAGTGGGTGGTACGAGCAGTACTTC
.	.	TRBJ2-1	TRBV28	CASSLILSSYNEQFF	TGTGCCAGCAGTTTAATCCTTAGCTCCTACAATGAGCAGTTCTTC
.	TRBD1	TRBJ2-7	TRBV11-2	CASSIGQGTYEQYF	TGTGCCAGCAGCATAGGACAGGGGACCTACGAGCAGTACTTC
.	.	TRBJ1-1	TRBV11-2	CASSPFGVNTEAFF	TGTGCCAGCAGCCCTTTTGGGGTGAACACTGAAGCTTTCTTT
few	TRBD1	TRBJ2-7	TRBV5-1	CASTAGTGELEQYF	TGCGCCAGCACCGCGGGGACAGGGGAGCTGGAGCAGTACTTC
.	.	TRBJ1-4	TRBV27	CASSPPGVAGEKLFF	TGTGCCAGCAGTCCCCCAGGTGTCGCGGGGGAAAAACTGTTTTTT
.	TRBD1	TRBJ1-1	TRBV10-3	CAISDLLTGSDTEAFF	TGTGCCATCAGTGACCTCTTGACAGGGTCGGACACTGAAGCTTTCTTT
.	TRBD1	TRBJ1-2	TRBV12-5	CASGLGQGTHGYTF	TGTGCTAGTGGACTAGGACAGGGTACCCATGGCTACACCTTC
.	TRBD2	TRBJ2-3	TRBV7-9	CASSSSGRADTQYF	TGTGCCAGCAGTTCAAGCGGGAGAGCAGATACGCAGTATTTT
once	.	TRBJ1-1	TRBV23-1	CASSRGLENTEAFF	TGCGCCAGCAGTAGGGGGTTGGAGAACACTGAAGCTTTCTTT
.	.	TRBJ1-5	TRBV5-1	CASSPAFGQPQHF	TGCGCCAGCAGCCCTGCGTTCGGACAGCCCCAGCATTTT
few	TRBD1	TRBJ2-6	TRBV5-1	CASSPDRGTGANVLTF	TGCGCCAGCAGTCCGGACAGGGGGACTGGGGCCAACGTCCTGACTTTC
.	.	TRBJ2-5	TRBV6-5	CASRSTGQETQYF	TGTGCCAGCAGGTCTACAGGGCAAGAGACCCAGTACTTC
.	TRBD2	TRBJ2-5	TRBV5-1	CASSPVPGASSGRYETQYF	TGCGCCAGCAGCCCCGTTCCGGGGGCCTCTAGCGGGAGATATGAGACCCAGTACTTC
.	.	TRBJ2-7	TRBV28	CASASTSYEQYF	TGTGCCAGCGCCAGTACCTCCTACGAGCAGTACTTC
.	.	TRBJ1-2	TRBV20-1	CSSGSRHGYTF	TGCAGTTCGGGGAGTCGGCATGGCTACACCTTC
.	.	TRBJ2-3	TRBV4-1	CASSPLWGQESDTQYF	TGCGCCAGCAGCCCACTCTGGGGGCAGGAGTCAGATACGCAGTATTTT
.	.	TRBJ2-1	TRBV11-3	CASSLLGGQTAQFF	TGTGCCAGCAGCCTCCTCGGGGGCCAGACAGCGCAGTTCTTC